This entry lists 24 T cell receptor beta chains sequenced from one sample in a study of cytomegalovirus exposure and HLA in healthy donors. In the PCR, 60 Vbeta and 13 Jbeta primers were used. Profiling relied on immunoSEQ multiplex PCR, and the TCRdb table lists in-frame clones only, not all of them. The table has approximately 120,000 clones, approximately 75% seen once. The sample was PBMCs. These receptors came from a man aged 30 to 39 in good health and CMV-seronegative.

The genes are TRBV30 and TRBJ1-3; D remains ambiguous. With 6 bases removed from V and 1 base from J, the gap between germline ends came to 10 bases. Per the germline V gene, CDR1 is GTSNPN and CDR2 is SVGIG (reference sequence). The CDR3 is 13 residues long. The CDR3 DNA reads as TGTGCCTGCTGGGCATCTTCTGGAAACACCATATATTTT. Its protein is CACWASSGNTIYF.

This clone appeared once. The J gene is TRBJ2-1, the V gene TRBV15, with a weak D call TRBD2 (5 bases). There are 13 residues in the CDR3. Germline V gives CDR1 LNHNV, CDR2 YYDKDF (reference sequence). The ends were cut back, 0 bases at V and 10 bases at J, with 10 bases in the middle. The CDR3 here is CATSRDPRGEQFF. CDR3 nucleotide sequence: TGTGCCACCAGCAGAGATCCCCGGGGAGAGCAGTTCTTC.

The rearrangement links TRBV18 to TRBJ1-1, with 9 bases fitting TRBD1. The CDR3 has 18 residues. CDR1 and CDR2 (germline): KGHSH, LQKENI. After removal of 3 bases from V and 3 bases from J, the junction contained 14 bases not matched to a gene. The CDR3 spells CASSPSRGQGVVDTEAFF. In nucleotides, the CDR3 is TGTGCCAGCTCACCCTCGAGGGGACAGGGTGTAGTAGACACTGAAGCTTTCTTT. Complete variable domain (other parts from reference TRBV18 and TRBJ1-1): NAGVMQNPRHLVRRRGQEARLRCSPMKGHSHVYWYRQLPEEGLKFMVYLQKENIIDESGMPKERFSAEFPKEGPSILRIQQVVRGDSAAYFCASSPSRGQGVVDTEAFFGQGTRLTVV.

The CDR3 nucleotides are TGTGCCAGCAGTTACTCGTATAACAGTAACTATGGCTACACCTTC. Translated: CASSYSYNSNYGYTF. J is TRBJ1-2 and V is TRBV6-6; D unresolved. The CDR3 is 15 residues long. The germline gives CDR1 MNHNY, CDR2 SVGAGI (reference sequence). V dropped 0 bases and J dropped 1 base, with 9 bases sitting between them.

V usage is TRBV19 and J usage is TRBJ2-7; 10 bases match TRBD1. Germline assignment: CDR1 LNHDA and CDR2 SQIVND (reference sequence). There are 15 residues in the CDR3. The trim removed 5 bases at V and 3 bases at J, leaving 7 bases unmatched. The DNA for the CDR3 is TGTGCCAGTAGTGCCTCCGGGACAGGGGACTACGAGCAGTACTTC. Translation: CASSASGTGDYEQYF.

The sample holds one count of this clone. CDR3 coding DNA: TGTGCCAGCAGCAAAGAGAGGGGGGCAGGGGGCAGGGTCACTGAAGCTTTCTTT. Translating it yields CASSKERGAGGRVTEAFF. The J gene is TRBJ1-1, the V gene TRBV21-1; TRBD1, the D gene given by the table, was not confirmed from the DNA. TRBV21-1 is deemed a pseudogene. This CDR3 spans 18 amino acids.

CDR3 protein: CASSLRDGGWNTEAFF. The CDR3 DNA reads TGTGCCAGCAGCCTCCGGGACGGGGGTTGGAACACTGAAGCTTTCTTT. This chain links TRBV9 with TRBJ1-1, with D possibly TRBD1 on 5 matching bases. The V gene lost 4 bases and the J gene lost 1 base, with 17 bases spanning the gap. In germline, CDR1 is SGDLS, CDR2 YYNGEE. CDR3 length equals 16 residues.

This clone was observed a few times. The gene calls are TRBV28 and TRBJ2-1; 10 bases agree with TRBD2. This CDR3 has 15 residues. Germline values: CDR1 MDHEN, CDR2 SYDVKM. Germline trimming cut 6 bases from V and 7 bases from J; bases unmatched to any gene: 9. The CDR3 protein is CASRTAGGLINEQFF. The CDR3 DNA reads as TGTGCCAGCAGAACAGCGGGGGGGCTTATAAATGAGCAGTTCTTC.

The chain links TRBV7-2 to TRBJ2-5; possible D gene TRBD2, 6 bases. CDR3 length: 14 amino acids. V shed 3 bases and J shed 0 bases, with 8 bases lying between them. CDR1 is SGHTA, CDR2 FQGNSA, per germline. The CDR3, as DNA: TGTGCCAGCAGCTTCAGCGGGTACCAAGAGACCCAGTACTTC. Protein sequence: CASSFSGYQETQYF. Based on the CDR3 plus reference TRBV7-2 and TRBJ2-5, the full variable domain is GAGVSQSPSNKVTEKGKDVELRCDPISGHTALYWYRQSLGQGLEFLIYFQGNSAPDKSGLPSDRFSAERTGGSVSTLTIQRTQQEDSAVYLCASSFSGYQETQYFGPGTRLLVL.

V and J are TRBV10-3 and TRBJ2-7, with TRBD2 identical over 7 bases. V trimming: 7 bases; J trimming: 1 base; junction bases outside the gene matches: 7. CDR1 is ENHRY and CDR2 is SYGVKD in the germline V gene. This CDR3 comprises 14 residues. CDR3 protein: CAIKGTTDSYEQYF. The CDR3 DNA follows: TGTGCCATCAAGGGGACTACCGATTCCTACGAGCAGTACTTC.

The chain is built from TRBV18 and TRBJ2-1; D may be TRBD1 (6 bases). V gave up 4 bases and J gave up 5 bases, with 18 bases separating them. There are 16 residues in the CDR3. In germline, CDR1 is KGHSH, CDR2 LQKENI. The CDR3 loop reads CASSLTEDSSNNEQFF. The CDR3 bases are TGTGCCAGCTCACTAACCGAGGACAGTAGCAACAATGAGCAGTTCTTC.

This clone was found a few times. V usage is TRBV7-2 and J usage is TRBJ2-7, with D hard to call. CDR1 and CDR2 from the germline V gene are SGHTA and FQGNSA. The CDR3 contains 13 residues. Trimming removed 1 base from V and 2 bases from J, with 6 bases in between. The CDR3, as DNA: TGTGCCAGCAGCTTAGTAGTGCCCTACGAGCAGTACTTC. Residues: CASSLVVPYEQYF.

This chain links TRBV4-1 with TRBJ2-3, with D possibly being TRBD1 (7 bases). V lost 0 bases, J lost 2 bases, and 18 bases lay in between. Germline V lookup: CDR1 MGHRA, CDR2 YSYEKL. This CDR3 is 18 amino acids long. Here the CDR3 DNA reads TGCGCCAGCAGCCAAGAGGCAGGGGGGTTGAGGACCACAGATACGCAGTATTTT. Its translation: CASSQEAGGLRTTDTQYF.

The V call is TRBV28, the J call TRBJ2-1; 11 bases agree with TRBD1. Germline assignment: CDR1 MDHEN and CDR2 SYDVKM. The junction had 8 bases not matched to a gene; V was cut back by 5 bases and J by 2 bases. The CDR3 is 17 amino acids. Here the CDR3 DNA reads TGTGCCAGCAGTCCCAATCCGGGACAGGGGGCCTACAATGAGCAGTTCTTC. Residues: CASSPNPGQGAYNEQFF. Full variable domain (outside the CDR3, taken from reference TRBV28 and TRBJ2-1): DVKVTQSSRYLVKRTGEKVFLECVQDMDHENMFWYRQDPGLGLRLIYFSYDVKMKEKGDIPEGYSVSREKKERFSLILESASTNQTSMYLCASSPNPGQGAYNEQFFGPGTRLTVL.

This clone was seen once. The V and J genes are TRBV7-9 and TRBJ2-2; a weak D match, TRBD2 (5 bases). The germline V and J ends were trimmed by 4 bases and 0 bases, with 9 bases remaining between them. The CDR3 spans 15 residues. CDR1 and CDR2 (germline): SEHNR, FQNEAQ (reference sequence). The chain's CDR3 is CASSSRVSNTGELFF. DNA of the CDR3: TGTGCCAGCAGCTCGCGGGTCTCGAACACCGGGGAGCTGTTTTTT.

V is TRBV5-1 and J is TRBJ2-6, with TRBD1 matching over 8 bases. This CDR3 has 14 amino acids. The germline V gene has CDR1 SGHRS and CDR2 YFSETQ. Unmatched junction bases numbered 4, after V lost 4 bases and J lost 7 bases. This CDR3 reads CASSPGQGANVLTF. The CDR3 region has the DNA TGCGCCAGCAGCCCCGGACAGGGAGCCAACGTCCTGACTTTC.

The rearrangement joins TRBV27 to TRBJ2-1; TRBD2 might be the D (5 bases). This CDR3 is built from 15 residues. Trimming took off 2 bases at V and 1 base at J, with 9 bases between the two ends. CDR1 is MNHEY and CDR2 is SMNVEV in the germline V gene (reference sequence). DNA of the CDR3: TGTGCCAGCAGTTTACGGGATTCGTCCTACAATGAGCAGTTCTTC. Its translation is CASSLRDSSYNEQFF.

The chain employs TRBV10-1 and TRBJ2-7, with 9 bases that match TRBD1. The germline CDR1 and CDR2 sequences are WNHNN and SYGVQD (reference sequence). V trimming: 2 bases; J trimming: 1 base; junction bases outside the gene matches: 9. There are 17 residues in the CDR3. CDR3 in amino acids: CASSEHQGTGRSYEQYF. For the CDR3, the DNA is TGCGCCAGCAGTGAGCATCAAGGGACAGGGAGATCCTACGAGCAGTACTTC.

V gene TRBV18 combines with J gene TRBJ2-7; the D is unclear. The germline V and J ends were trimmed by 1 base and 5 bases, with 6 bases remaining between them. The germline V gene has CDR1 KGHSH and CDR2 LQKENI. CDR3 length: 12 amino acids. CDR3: CASSPRLHEQYF. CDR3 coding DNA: TGTGCCAGCTCACCACGGCTCCACGAGCAGTACTTC.

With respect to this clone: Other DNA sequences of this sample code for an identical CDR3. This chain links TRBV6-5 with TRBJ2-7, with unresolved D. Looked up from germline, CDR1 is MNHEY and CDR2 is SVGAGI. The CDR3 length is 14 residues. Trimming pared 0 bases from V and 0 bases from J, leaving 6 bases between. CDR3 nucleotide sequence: TGTGCCAGCAGTTACTCTGAGAGCTCCTACGAGCAGTACTTC. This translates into CASSYSESSYEQYF.

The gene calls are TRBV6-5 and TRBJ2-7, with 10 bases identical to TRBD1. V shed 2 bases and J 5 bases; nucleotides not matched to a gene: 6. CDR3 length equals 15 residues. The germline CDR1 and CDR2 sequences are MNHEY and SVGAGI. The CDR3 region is CASSYLGQGLDEQYF. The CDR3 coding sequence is TGTGCCAGCAGTTACCTGGGACAGGGGTTAGACGAGCAGTACTTC.

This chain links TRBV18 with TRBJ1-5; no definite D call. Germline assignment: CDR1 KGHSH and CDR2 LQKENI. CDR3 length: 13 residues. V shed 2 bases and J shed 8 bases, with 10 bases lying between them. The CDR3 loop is CASSPNRDKPQHF. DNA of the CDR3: TGTGCCAGCTCACCAAACCGGGATAAGCCCCAGCATTTT.

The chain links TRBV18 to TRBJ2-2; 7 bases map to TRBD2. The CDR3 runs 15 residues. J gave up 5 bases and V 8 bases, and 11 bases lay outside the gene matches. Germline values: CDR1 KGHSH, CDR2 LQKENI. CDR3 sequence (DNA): TGTGCCAGCCAGGCGGGAGAAAGAAGGACCGGGGAGCTGTTTTTT. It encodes CASQAGERRTGELFF.

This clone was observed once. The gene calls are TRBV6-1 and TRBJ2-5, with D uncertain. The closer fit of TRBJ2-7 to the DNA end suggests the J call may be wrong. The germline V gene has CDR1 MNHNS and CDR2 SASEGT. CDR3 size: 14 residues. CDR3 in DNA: TGTGCCAGCAGTGAGCGGTTTAGCTCCTACGAGCAGTACTTC. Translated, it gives CASSERFSSYEQYF.